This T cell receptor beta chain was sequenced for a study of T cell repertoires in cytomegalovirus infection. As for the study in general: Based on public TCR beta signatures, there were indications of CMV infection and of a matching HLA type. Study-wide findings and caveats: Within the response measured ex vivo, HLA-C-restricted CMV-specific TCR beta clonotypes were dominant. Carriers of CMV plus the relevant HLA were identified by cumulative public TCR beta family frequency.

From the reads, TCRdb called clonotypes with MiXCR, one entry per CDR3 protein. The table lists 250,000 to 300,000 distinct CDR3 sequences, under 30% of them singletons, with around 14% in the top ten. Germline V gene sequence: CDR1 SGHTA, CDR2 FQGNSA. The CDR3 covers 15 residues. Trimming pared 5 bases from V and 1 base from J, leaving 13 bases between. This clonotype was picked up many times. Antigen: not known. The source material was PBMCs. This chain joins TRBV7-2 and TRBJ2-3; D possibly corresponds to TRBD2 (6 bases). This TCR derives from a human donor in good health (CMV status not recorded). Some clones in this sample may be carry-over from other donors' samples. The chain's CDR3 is CASSKAGGRTDTQYF. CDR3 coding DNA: TGTGCCAGCAGCAAAGCGGGCGGTCGCACAGATACGCAGTATTTT.